This TCR beta chain was retrieved from a study of OX40 agonist ivuxolimab in advanced cancers. Study context: Cohort: more than 75% men, mean age approximately 64, aged about 20 to 85.

About this clone: The antigen is unknown.

General observations from the study: Clonal expansion was seen in CD4+ and CD8+ blood T cells by week 6 at 0.1 to 3.0 mg/kg.

Data came from immunoSEQ multiplex PCR; TCRdb stores just in-frame clones and leaves some out. The sample lists 65,000 to 85,000 clones, over 75% occurring once. Sequenced here: CD4+ or CD8+ T cells sorted from blood, sampled in a trial of the OX40 agonist ivuxolimab. The clonotype comes from an adult with an advanced solid tumor such as melanoma, head and neck, liver or kidney cancer.

This chain's CDR3 is CASTPLDRLGTEAFF. The CDR3 nucleotides read TGTGCCAGCACCCCACTCGACAGGCTGGGTACTGAAGCTTTCTTT. The rearrangement joins TRBV28 to TRBJ1-1, with D maybe TRBD1 (6 bases). The CDR3 spans 15 residues. V lost 7 bases to trimming and J lost 5 bases, with 20 bases between them. Germline V gene data show CDR1 as MDHEN and CDR2 as SYDVKM. Looking up the rest from reference TRBV28 and TRBJ1-1 gives the full variable domain: DVKVTQSSRYLVKRTGEKVFLECVQDMDHENMFWYRQDPGLGLRLIYFSYDVKMKEKGDIPEGYSVSREKKERFSLILESASTNQTSMYLCASTPLDRLGTEAFFGQGTRLTVV.